Listed here are 7 T cell receptor beta chains from one sample, sequenced in a study of cytomegalovirus exposure and HLA in healthy donors (dated by TCRdb to 2016 to 2017). Libraries were made using the immunoSEQ multiplex PCR assay. The multiplex PCR relied on a mix of 60 forward primers for TCR Vbeta segments and 13 reverse primers for TCR Jbeta segments. TCRdb stores this immuneACCESS table with in-frame sequences only. Part of the clones is absent; in the studies checked, under half of the shortfall reflects unresolved V genes, and no reason is known for the rest. This sample holds over 150,000 clones; around 80% were observed only once. The ten largest clonotypes hold under 2.5% of the sample. Material for sequencing was PBMCs. The receptors derive from a man aged 35 to 55 in good health and CMV-seronegative.

The chain recombines TRBV7-6 with TRBJ2-5; maybe TRBD2 (6 bases). Judging by the DNA end, TRBJ2-7 fits better; the J call may be wrong. This CDR3 has 16 amino acids. The V gene's germline CDR1 is SGHVS and CDR2 FNYEAQ. The CDR3 region is CASSLAGLGGPYEQYF. In DNA form, the CDR3 reads TGTGCCAGCAGCTTAGCGGGTTTAGGAGGGCCCTACGAGCAGTACTTC.

This chain links TRBV9 with TRBJ2-1, with 9 bases identical to TRBD2. The CDR3 is made up of 14 amino acids. CDR1 and CDR2 (germline): SGDLS, YYNGEE. With V trimmed by 4 bases and J by 8 bases, 7 bases remained unmatched. CDR3 in amino acids: CASSLAGWWDEQFF. In DNA form, the CDR3 reads TGTGCCAGCAGCCTAGCGGGGTGGTGGGATGAGCAGTTCTTC.

The chain has TRBV6-1 and TRBJ2-7; a possible D gene is TRBD2 (6 bases). V gave up 3 bases and J gave up 12 bases, with 9 bases separating them. The CDR3 is made up of 10 amino acids. Germline CDR1 and CDR2: MNHNS and SASEGT. The CDR3: CASSEGLRYF. The CDR3 nucleotides read TGTGCCAGCAGTGAGGGACTCCGGTACTTC.

The rearrangement uses TRBV5-1 and TRBJ2-1; possibly TRBD2 for D (7 bases). CDR1 and CDR2 (germline): SGHRS, YFSETQ. Between the trimmed V and J ends, which lost 4 bases and 5 bases, there was a span of 19 bases. CDR3 size: 16 residues. DNA of the CDR3: TGCGCCAGCAGCCACGCCGGGGGGCTTTTAGACAATGAGCAGTTCTTC. Translation gives CASSHAGGLLDNEQFF.

This clone is a singleton in its sample. The chain links TRBV2 to TRBJ1-2; D perhaps matches TRBD1 (6 bases). CDR1 and CDR2 (germline): SNHLY, FYNNEI. The length of the CDR3 is 15 residues. Deletions cut 3 bases from V and 0 bases from J, with 11 bases between. For the CDR3, the DNA is TGTGCCAGCAGTGATCCCCGGACAGCTAACTATGGCTACACCTTC. Its translation is CASSDPRTANYGYTF. The complete variable domain, with remaining parts taken from reference TRBV2 and TRBJ1-2, reads EPEVTQTPSHQVTQMGQEVILRCVPISNHLYFYWYRQILGQKVEFLVSFYNNEISEKSEIFDDQFSVERPDGSNFTLKIRSTKLEDSAMYFCASSDPRTANYGYTFGSGTRLTVV.

The V gene is TRBV29-1, the J gene TRBJ1-1; 8 bases line up with TRBD1. The junction had 17 bases not matched to a gene; V was cut back by 7 bases and J by 1 base. Germline V gene sequence: CDR1 SQVTM, CDR2 ANQGSEA. The length of the CDR3 is 17 residues. The CDR3 protein is CSAVPPDRGRRNTEAFF. The CDR3, as DNA: TGCAGCGCCGTGCCCCCCGACAGGGGCAGGAGGAACACTGAAGCTTTCTTT.

V usage is TRBV2 and J usage is TRBJ1-5; a possible D gene is TRBD1 (5 bases). The CDR3 totals 13 residues. Germline V gene lookup returns CDR1 SNHLY and CDR2 FYNNEI. The V end was cut by 6 bases, the J end by 3 bases, with 9 bases between. The CDR3 sequence is CASRDTTNQPQHF. The CDR3 DNA is TGTGCCAGCAGGGACACGACCAATCAGCCCCAGCATTTT.